What follows describes a single T cell receptor (beta chain). Its antigen is not yet known. The record has no base qualities; no much larger clone is one base away. For TCRbeta CDR3 sequencing, genomic DNA from the sorted cells was extracted using the QIAGEN DNeasy Blood and Tissue Kit. High-throughput TCRbeta CDR3 sequencing, which included PCR amplification with bias correction and internal controls, was done commercially through immunoSEQ. From the authors' description of their analysis: Unique productive TCRbeta sequences were defined by CDR3 nucleotide sequence where primers matched, and otherwise by CDR3 amino acid sequence together with Vbeta and Jbeta genes. Sorting error was corrected by removing sequences shared between sorted populations at a frequency ratio of 2:1 or less, and the remaining shared sequences were assigned to the higher population. Sequences were defined as donor-reactive when expanded at least 5-fold in CFSE-low cells versus unstimulated cells and present at a frequency of at least 0.01% in CFSE-low cells. Repertoire divergence was quantified by Jensen-Shannon divergence calculated from the top 100 TCRbeta sequences ranked by frequency. For any sample with multiple sequencing runs, sorting error was corrected in each run separately before the runs were pooled. TCRdb mirrors the immuneACCESS table, restricted to in-frame sequences. Some clones are absent from its copies; in checked studies, under half trace to an unresolved V gene, and the reason for the others is unknown. V and J calls and clone size are those listed in that table; D and trimming were worked out from the DNA. Counted in this sample were over 85,000 clones; over 85% of them appeared once. Around 0.45% of the sample goes to the ten largest clones.

In the paper's terms, the time point label means: blood sample drawn before combined kidney and bone marrow transplant. Unstimulated Tregs (CD4+CD25+CD127-), CD4+ non-Tregs (CD4+CD25-), CD4 and CD8 cells were FACS-sorted from thawed PBMCs. Patients were several combined kidney and bone marrow transplant recipients from the ITN036ST trial, and only these trial subjects had samples available. Healthy control blood was processed to PBMCs with a Ficoll density gradient and then cryopreserved, whereas patient PBMCs were collected both before and after transplant. This sample was taken from a study of Tregs in tolerant kidney transplant recipients (dated 2019 in TCRdb). The study in broad terms: The transplants used related donors along with nonmyeloablative bone marrow transplantation, and in the human trials mixed chimerism was transient. The study used TCRbeta sequencing to identify donor-specific regulatory T cells before combined kidney and bone marrow transplantation, then tracked those cells after transplant. Findings and caveats that apply to the study as a whole: Biological reproducibility was not directly assessed, although technical replication error appeared to be minimal. For some patients, the PCR primers changed as time went on, which meant samples from those patients could not be compared with one another at the nucleotide level. Donor-specific Treg expansion exceeded global Treg expansion in tolerant patients, suggesting antigen-driven rather than nonspecific expansion. Because the study included only a small number of patients, the results must be confirmed in larger populations and under other immunosuppression protocols. Expanding Tregs with activated donor B cells appeared to identify the most biologically relevant and donor-specific TCRbeta repertoire.

The receptor's source is a human donor who received a combined kidney and bone marrow transplant. The sample in question was CD4+ T cells from blood, obtained before the transplant.

The CDR3 amino acid sequence is: CASSLGQGADYGYTF. The DNA is TGTGCCAGCTCACTAGGACAGGGGGCGGACTATGGCTACACCTTC. The chain is encoded by TRBV18 joined to TRBJ1-2; 11 of the junction bases match TRBD1. V trim: 4 bases; J trim: 3 bases; unmatched bases: 4. CDR1 and CDR2 are drawn from the germline V gene: KGHSH, LQKENI. The CDR3 covers 15 residues, taking in both the cysteine and the phenylalanine. Kept here is only the CDR3 DNA, which spans 45 bases and is read in frame from base 1.